This TCR beta chain was obtained from a study of identifying expanded T cells in peripheral blood. Clones were sequenced by immunoSEQ multiplex PCR, and TCRdb holds only the in-frame ones, with some missing. The data contain 100,000 to 150,000 clones, approximately 88% of them singletons. No infections or other immune events were documented during collection. Study-level findings and limits: Roughly 1.1 clones differed between technical replicates, versus approximately 17 and 20 over time. Variance in clone template counts between roughly two-week samples significantly increased with total template count across all healthy donors.

In regard to this clone: The target antigen is unknown.

Germline CDR1 and CDR2: SGHRS and YFSETQ. The V end lost 4 bases, the J end lost 0 bases, and 10 bases lay between the germline ends. The CDR3 sequence is 14 residues long. The J gene is TRBJ1-2, the V gene TRBV5-1; D ambiguous. The sample was blood. This TCR was sampled from a person aged 18 to 70 in good health. The CDR3 nucleotides are TGCGCCAGCAGCCCCGACCAAGCTAACTATGGCTACACCTTC. It codes for CASSPDQANYGYTF.